This note documents a single TCR beta chain sequence. Its antigen is still unknown. Each CDR3 protein gets one entry after TCRdb re-called the 5' RACE reads with MiXCR. The sample carries nearly 110,000 distinct CDR3 sequences, over 15% recorded once. This sample is part of a study of T-cell memory formation after mild COVID-19. As for the study in general: Among the donors, TCR clusters were largely specific to each donor. Study observations and caveats: Memory from before infection featured some responding clones, which suggests cross-reactive memory joined.

V shed 0 bases, J shed 1 base, and the junction held 7 bases outside the gene matches. CDR3 length: 19 residues. The chain is built from TRBV12-3 or TRBV12-4 and TRBJ2-2; the match to TRBD2 covers 11 bases. Input material: PBMCs or a T cell subset sorted from them (not recorded which). The receptor's source is an adult woman who had mild COVID-19 (a few samples of this study predate the infection). Cell type and time point are not known. CDR3 loop: CASSLATSGSSGNTGELFF. The DNA for the CDR3 is TGTGCCAGCAGTTTAGCTACTAGCGGGAGTTCAGGGAACACCGGGGAGCTGTTTTTT.